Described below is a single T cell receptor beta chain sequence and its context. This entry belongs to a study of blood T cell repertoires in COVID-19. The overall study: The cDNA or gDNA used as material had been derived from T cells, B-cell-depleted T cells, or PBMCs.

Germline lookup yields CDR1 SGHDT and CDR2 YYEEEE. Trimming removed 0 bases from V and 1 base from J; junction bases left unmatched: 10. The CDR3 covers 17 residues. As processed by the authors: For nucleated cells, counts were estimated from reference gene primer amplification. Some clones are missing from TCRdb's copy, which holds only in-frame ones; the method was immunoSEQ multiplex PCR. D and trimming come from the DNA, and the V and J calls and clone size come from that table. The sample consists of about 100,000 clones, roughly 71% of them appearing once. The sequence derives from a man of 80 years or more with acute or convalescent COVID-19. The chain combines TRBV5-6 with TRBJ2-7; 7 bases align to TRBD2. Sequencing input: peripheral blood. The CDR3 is CASSLAGGATYSYEQYF. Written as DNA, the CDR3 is TGTGCCAGCAGCTTGGCGGGGGGTGCTACCTATTCCTACGAGCAGTACTTC.